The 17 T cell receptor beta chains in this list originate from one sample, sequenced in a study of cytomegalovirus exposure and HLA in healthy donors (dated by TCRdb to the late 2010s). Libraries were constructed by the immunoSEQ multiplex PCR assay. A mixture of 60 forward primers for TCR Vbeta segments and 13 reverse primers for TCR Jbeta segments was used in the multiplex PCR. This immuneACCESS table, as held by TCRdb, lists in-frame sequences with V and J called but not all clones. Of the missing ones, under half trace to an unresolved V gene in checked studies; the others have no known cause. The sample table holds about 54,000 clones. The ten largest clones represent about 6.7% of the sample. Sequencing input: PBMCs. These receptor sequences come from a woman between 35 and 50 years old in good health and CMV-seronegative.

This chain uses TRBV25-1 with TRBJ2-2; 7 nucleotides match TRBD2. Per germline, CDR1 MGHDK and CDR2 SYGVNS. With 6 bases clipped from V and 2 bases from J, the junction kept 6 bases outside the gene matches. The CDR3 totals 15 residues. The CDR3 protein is CASSREGINTGELFF. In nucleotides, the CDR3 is TGTGCCAGCAGCAGGGAGGGGATAAACACCGGGGAGCTGTTTTTT.

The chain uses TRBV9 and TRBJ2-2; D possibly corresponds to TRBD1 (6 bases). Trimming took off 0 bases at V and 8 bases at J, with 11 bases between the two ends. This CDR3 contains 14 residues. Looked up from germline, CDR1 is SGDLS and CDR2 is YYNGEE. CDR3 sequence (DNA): TGTGCCAGCAGCGTAGACTCAGGGACAGGGGAGCTGTTTTTT. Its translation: CASSVDSGTGELFF.

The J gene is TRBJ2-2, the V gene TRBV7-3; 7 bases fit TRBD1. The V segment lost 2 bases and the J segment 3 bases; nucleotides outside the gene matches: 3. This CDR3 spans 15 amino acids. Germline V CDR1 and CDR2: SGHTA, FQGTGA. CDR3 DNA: TGTGCCAGCAGCTTAGTAGGGGGCTACACCGGGGAGCTGTTTTTT. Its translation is CASSLVGGYTGELFF.

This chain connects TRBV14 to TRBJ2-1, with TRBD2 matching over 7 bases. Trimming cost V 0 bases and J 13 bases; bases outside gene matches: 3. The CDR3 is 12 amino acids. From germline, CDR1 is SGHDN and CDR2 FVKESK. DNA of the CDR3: TGTGCCAGCAGCCAAGATCTAGCGGAACAGTTCTTC. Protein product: CASSQDLAEQFF.

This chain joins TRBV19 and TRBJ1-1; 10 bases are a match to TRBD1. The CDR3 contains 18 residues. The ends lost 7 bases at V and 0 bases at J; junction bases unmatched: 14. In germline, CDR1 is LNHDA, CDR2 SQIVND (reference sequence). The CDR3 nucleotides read TGTGCCAGTAATCCACTATCGGGGACAGGGGACATGAACACTGAAGCTTTCTTT. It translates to CASNPLSGTGDMNTEAFF.

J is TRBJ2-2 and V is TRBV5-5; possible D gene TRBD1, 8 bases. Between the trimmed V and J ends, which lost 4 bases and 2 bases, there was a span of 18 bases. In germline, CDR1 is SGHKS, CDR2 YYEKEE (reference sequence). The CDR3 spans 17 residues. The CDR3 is CASSPQGGRINTGELFF. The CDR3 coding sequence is TGTGCCAGCAGCCCACAGGGGGGGCGCATAAACACCGGGGAGCTGTTTTTT.

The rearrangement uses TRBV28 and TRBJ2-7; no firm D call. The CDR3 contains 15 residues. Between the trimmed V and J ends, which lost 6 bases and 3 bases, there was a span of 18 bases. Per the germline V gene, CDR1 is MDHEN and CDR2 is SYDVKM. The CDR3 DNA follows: TGTGCCAGCAGGTTAGATGATTTTTCTAGCTACGAGCAGTACTTC. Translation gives CASRLDDFSSYEQYF.

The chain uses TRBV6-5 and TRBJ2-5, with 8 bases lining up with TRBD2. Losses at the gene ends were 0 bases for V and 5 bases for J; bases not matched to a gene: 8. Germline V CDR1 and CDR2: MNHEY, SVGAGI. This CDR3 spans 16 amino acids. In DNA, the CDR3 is TGTGCCAGCAGTTACTCAACGGGAGGGCTGCGGGAGACCCAGTACTTC. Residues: CASSYSTGGLRETQYF.

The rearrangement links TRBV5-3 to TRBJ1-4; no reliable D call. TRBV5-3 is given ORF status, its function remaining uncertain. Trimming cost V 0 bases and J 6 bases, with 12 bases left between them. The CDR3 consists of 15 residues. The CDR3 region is CARSLDRVKDEKLFF. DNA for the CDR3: TGTGCCAGAAGCTTGGATCGGGTGAAAGATGAAAAACTGTTTTTT.

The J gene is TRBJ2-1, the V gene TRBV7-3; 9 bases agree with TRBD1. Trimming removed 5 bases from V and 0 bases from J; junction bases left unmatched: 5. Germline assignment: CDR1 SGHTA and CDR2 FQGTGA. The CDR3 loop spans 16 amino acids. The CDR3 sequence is CASSLGTGSSYNEQFF. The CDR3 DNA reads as TGTGCCAGCAGCCTAGGGACAGGGAGCTCCTACAATGAGCAGTTCTTC.

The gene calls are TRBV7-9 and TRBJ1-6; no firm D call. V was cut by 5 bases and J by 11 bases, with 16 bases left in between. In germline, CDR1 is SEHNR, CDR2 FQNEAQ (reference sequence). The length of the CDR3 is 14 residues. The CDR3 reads CASSPRPSGTPLHF. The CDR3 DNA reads TGTGCCAGCAGCCCACGCCCCTCGGGGACACCCCTCCACTTT. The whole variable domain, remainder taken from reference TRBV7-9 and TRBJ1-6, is DTGVSQNPRHKITKRGQNVTFRCDPISEHNRLYWYRQTLGQGPEFLTYFQNEAQLEKSRLLSDRFSAERPKGSFSTLEIQRTEQGDSAMYLCASSPRPSGTPLHFGNGTRLTVT.

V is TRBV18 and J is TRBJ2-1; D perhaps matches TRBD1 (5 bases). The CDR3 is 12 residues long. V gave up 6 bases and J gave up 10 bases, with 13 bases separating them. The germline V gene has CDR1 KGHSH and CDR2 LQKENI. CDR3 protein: CASSSGQGEQFF. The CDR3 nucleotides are TGTGCCAGCTCCTCAGGGCAAGGGGAGCAGTTCTTC.

This CDR3 reads CASSLEVRGVTYNEQFF. CDR3 DNA sequence: TGTGCCAGCAGTCTAGAGGTCCGGGGAGTGACCTACAATGAGCAGTTCTTC. The chain employs TRBV27 and TRBJ2-1, with TRBD2 as a possible D gene (5 bases). V lost 5 bases and J 2 bases, leaving 19 bases between the germline ends. CDR1 is MNHEY and CDR2 is SMNVEV in the germline V gene (reference sequence). The CDR3 sequence is 17 residues long.

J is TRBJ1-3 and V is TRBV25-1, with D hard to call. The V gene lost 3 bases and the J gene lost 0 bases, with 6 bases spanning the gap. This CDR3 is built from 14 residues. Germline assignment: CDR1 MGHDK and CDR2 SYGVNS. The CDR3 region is CASSDSLSGNTIYF. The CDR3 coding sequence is TGTGCCAGCAGTGACAGTCTCTCTGGAAACACCATATATTTT.

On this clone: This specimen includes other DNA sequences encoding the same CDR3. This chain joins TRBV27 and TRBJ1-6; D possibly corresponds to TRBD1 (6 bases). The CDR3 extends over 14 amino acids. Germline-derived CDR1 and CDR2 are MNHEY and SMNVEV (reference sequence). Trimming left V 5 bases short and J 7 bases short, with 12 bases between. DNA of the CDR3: TGTGCCAGCAGTCTAGGGGGTGTCAATTCACCCCTCCACTTT. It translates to CASSLGGVNSPLHF.

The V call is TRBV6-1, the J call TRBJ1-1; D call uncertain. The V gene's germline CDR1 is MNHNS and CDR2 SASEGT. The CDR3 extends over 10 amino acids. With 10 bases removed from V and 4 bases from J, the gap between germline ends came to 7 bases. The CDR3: CAITSTEAFF. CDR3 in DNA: TGTGCCATAACAAGCACTGAAGCTTTCTTT.

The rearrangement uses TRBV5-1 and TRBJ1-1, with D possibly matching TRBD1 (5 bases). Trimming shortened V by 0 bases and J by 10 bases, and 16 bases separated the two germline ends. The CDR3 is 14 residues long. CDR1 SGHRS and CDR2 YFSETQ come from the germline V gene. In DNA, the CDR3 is TGCGCCAGCAGCTTGGATCCGGACACCGTCAGAGCTTTCTTT. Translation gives CASSLDPDTVRAFF.